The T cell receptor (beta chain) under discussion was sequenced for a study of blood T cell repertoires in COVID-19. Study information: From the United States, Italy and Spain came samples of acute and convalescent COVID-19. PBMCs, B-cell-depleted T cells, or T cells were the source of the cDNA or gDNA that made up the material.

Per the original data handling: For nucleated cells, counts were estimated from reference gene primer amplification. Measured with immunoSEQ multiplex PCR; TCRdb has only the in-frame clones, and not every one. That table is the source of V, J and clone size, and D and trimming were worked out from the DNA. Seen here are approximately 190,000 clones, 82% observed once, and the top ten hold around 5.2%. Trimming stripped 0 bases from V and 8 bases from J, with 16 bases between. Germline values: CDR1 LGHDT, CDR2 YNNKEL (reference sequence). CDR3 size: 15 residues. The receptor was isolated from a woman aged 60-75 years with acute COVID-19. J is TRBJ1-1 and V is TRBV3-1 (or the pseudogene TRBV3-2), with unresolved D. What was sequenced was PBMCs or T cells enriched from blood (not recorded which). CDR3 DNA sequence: TGTGCCAGCAGCCAAGACAAGGTGGTGGAGCACGAAGCTTTCTTT. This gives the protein CASSQDKVVEHEAFF.